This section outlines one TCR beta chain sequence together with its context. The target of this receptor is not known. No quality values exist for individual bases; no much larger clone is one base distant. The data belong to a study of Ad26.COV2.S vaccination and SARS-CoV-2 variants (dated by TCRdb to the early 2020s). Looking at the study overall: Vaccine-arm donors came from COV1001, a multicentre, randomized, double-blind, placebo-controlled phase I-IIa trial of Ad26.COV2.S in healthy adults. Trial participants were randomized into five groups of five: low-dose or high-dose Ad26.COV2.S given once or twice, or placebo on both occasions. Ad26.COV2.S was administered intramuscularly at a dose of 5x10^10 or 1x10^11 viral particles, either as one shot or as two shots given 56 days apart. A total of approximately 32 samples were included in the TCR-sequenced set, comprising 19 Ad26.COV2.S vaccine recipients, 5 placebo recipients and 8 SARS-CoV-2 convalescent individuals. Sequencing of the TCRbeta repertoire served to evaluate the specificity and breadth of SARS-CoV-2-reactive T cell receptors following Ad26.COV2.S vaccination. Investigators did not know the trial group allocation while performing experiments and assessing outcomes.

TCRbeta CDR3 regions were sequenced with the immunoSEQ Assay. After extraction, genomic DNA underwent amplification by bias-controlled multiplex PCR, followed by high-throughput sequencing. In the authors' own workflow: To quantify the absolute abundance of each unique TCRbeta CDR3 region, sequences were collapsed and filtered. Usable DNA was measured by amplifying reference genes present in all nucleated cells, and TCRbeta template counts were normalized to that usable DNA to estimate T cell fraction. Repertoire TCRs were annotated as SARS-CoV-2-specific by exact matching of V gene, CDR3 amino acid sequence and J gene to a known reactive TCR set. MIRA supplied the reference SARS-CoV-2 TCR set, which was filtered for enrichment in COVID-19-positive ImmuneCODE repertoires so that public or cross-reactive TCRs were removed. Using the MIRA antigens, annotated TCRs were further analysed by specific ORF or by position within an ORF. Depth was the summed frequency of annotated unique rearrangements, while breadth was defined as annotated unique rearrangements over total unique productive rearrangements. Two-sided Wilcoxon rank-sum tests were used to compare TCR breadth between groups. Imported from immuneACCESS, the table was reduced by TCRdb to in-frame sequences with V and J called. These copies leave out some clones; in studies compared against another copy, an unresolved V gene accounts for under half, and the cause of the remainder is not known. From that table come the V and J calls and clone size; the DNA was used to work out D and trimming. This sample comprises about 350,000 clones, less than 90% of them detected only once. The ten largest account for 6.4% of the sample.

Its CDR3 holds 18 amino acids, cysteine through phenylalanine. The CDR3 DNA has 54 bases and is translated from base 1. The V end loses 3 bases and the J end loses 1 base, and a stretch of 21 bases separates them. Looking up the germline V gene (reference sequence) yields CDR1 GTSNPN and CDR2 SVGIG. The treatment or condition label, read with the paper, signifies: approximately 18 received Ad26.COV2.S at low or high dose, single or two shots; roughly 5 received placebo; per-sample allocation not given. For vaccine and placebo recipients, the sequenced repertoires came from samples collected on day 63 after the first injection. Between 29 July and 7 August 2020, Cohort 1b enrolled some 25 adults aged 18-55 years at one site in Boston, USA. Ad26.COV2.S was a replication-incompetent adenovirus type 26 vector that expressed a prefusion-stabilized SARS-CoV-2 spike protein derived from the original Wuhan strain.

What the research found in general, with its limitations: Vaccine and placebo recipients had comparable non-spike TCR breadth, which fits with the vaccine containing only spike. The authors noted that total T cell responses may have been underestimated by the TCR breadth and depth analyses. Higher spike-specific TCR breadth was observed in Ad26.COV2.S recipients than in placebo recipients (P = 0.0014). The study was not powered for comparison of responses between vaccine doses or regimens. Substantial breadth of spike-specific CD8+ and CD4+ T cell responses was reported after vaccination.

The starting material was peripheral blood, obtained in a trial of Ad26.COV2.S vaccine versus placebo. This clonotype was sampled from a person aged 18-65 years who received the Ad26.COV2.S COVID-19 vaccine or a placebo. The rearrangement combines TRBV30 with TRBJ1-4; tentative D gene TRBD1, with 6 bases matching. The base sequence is TGTGCCTGGAGCGCAACTACAGGGCTAGGAGTAACTAATGAAAAACTGTTTTTT. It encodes CAWSATTGLGVTNEKLFF.